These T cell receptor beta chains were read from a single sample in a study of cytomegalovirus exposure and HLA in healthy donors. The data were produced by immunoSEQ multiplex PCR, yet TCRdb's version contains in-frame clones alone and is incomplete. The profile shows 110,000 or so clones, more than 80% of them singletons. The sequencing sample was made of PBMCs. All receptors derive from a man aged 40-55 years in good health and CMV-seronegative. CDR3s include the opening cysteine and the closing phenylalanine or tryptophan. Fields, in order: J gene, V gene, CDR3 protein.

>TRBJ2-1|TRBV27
CASSIQGNNEQFF
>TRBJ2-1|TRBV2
CASSEGLAGADEQFF
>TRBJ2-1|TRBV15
CATSGRGGYDEQFF
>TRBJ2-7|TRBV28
CASRGTYSEQYF
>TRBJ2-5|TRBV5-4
CASSLERVEETQYF
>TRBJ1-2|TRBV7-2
CASSQFRRDPSYGYTF
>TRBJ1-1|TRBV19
CASRHPGQGDTEAFF
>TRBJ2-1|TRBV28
CASSQPSGAYNEQFF
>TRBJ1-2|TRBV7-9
CASSILTNYGYTF
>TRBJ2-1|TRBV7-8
CASSLAGSDTERRNEQFF
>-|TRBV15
CATSRELAGVTYEQYF
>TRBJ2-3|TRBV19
CASSRPSGGEDTQYF
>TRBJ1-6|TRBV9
CASSETGGISPLHF
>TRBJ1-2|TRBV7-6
CASSPNLGQGLSGYTF
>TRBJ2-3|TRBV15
CATGLAGSITDTQYF
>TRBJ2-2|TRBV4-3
CASSPGTGGTGELFF
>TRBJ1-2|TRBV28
CASSFEGYTF